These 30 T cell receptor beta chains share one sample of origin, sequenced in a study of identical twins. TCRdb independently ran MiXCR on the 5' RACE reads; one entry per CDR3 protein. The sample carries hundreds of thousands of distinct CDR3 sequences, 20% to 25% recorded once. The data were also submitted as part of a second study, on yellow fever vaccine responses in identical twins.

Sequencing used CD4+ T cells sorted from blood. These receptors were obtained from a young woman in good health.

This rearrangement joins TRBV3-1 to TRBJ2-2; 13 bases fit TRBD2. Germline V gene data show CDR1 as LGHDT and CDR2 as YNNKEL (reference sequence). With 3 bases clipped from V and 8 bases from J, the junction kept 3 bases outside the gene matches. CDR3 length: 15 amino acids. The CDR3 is CASSQTSGGKGELFF. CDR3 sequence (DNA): TGTGCCAGCAGCCAGACTAGCGGGGGGAAAGGGGAGCTGTTTTTT.

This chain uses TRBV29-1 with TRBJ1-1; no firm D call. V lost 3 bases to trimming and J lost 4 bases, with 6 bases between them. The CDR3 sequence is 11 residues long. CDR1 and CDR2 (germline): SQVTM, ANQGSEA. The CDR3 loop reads CSVDPSTEAFF. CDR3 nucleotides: TGCAGCGTTGACCCCAGCACTGAAGCTTTCTTT. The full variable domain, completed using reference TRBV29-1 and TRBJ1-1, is SAVISQKPSRDICQRGTSLTIQCQVDSQVTMMFWYRQQPGQSLTLIATANQGSEATYESGFVIDKFPISRPNLTFSTLTVSNMSPEDSSIYLCSVDPSTEAFFGQGTRLTVV.

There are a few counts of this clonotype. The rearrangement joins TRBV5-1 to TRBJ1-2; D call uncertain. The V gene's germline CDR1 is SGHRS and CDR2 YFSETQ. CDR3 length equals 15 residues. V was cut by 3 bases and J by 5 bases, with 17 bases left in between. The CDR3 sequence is CASSSGLPSQYGYTF. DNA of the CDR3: TGCGCCAGCAGCTCCGGACTCCCTTCCCAATATGGCTACACCTTC.

The CDR3 sequence: CSAAGRGRTDTQYF. The CDR3 bases are TGCAGTGCTGCCGGGCGGGGCCGCACAGATACGCAGTATTTT. This chain connects TRBV20-1 to TRBJ2-3; tentatively, D is TRBD2 (6 bases). This CDR3 comprises 14 residues. Trimming left V 5 bases short and J 1 base short, with 13 bases between. Germline V gene sequence: CDR1 DFQATT, CDR2 SNEGSKA (reference sequence).

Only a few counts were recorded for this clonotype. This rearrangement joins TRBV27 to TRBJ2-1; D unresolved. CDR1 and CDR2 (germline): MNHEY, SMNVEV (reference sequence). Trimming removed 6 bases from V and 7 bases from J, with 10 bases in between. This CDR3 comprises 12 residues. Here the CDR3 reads CASSDDWNEQFF. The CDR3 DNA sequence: TGTGCCAGCAGCGATGACTGGAATGAGCAGTTCTTC.

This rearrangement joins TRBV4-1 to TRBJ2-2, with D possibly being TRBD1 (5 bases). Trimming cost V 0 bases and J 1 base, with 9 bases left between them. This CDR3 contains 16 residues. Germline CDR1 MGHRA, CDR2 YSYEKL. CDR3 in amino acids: CASSQDFTGNTGELFF. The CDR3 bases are TGCGCCAGCAGCCAAGATTTCACAGGGAACACCGGGGAGCTGTTTTTT.

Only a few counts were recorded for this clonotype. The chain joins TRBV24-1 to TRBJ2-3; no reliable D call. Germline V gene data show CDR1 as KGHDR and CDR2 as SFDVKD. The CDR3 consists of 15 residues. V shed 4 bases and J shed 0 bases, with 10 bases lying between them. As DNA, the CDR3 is TGTGCCACCAGTGACAGGATCCCTAGCACAGATACGCAGTATTTT. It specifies CATSDRIPSTDTQYF.

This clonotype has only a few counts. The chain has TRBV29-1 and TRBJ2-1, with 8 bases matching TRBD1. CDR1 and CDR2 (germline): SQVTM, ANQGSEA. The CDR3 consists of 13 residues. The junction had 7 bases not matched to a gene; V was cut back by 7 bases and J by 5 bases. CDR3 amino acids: CSGKGQENNEQFF. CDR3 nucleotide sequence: TGCAGCGGAAAGGGACAGGAGAACAATGAGCAGTTCTTC.

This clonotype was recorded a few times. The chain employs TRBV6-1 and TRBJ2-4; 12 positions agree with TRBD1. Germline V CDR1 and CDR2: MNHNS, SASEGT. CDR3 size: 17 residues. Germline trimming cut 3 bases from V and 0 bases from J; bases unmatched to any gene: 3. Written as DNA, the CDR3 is TGTGCCAGCAGTGACAGGGGACAGGGGGCAGCCAAAAACATTCAGTACTTC. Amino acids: CASSDRGQGAAKNIQYF.

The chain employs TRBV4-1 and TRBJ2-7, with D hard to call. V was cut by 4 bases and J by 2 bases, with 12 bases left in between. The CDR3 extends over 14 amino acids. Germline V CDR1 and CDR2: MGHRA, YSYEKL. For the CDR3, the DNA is TGCGCCAGCAGCCCAAGACTGGGCCCCTACGAGCAGTACTTC. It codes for CASSPRLGPYEQYF.

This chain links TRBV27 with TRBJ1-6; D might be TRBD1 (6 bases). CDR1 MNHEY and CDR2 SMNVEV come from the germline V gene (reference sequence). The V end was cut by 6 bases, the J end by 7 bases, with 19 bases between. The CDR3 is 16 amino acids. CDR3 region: CASRNFRYRENSPLHF. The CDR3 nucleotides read TGTGCCAGCAGGAATTTTCGGTACAGGGAGAATTCACCCCTCCACTTT.

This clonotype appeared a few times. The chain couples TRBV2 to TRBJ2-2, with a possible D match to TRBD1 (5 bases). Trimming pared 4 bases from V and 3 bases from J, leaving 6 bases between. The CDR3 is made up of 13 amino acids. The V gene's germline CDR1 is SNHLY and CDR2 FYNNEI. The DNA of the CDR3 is TGTGCCAGCAGTGGACAGTACACCGGGGAGCTGTTTTTT. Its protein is CASSGQYTGELFF.

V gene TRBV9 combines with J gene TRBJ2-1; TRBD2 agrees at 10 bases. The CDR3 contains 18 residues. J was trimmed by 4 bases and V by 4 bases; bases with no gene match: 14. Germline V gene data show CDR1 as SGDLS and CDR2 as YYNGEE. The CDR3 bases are TGTGCCAGCAGCCCCGCAGGGGGTCTAGCGGGAGCGTACAATGAGCAGTTCTTC. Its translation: CASSPAGGLAGAYNEQFF.

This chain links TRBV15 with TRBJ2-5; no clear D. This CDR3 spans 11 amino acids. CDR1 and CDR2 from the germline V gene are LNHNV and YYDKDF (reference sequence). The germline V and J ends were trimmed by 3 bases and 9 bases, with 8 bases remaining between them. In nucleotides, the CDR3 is TGTGCCACCAGCAGGGACGCGGCCCAGTACTTC. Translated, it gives CATSRDAAQYF.

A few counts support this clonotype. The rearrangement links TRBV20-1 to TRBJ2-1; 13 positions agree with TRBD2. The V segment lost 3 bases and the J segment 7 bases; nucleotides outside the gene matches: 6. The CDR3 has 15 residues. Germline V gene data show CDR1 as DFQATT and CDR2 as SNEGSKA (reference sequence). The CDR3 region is CSARSGTSGMNEQFF. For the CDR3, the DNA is TGCAGTGCTAGGTCCGGGACTAGCGGGATGAATGAGCAGTTCTTC.

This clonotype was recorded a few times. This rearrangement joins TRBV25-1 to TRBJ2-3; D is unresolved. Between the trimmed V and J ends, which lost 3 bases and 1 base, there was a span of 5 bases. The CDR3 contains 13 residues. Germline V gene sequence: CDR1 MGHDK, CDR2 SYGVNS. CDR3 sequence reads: CASSEPGTDTQYF. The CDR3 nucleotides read TGTGCCAGCAGTGAGCCGGGCACAGATACGCAGTATTTT. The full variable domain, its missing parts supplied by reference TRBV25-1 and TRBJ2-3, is EADIYQTPRYLVIGTGKKITLECSQTMGHDKMYWYQQDPGMELHLIHYSYGVNSTEKGDLSSESTVSRIRTEHFPLTLESARPSHTSQYLCASSEPGTDTQYFGPGTRLTVL.

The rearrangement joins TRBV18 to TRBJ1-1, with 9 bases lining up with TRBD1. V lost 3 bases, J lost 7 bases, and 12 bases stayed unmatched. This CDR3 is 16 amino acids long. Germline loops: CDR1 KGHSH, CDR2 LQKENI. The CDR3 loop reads CASSPSSPGQGDEAFF. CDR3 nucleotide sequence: TGTGCCAGCTCACCTTCCTCACCGGGACAGGGAGATGAAGCTTTCTTT.

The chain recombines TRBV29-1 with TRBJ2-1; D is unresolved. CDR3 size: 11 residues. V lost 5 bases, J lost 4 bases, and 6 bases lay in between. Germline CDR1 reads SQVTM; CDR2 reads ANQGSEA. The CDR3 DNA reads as TGCAGCGTTTTGGGTTACAATGAGCAGTTCTTC. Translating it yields CSVLGYNEQFF.

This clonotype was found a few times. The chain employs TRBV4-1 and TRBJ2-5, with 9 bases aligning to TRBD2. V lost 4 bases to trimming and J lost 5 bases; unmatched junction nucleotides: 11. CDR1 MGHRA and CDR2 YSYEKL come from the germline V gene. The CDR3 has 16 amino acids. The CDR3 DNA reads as TGCGCCAGCAGCCTAGGTCTAGCGGGGTTATCGGAGACCCAGTACTTC. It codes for CASSLGLAGLSETQYF.

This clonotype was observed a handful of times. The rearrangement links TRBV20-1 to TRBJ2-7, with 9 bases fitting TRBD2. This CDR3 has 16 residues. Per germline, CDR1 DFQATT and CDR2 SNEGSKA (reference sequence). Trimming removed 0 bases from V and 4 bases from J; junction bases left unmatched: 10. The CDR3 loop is CSAREQAGTSWYEQYF. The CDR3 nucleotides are TGCAGTGCTAGAGAGCAAGCCGGGACTAGCTGGTACGAGCAGTACTTC.

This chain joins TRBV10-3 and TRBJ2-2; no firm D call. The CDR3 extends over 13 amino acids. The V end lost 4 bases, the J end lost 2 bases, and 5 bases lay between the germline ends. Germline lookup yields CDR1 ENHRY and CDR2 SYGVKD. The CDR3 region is CAISGANTGELFF. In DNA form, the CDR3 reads TGTGCCATCAGTGGAGCTAACACCGGGGAGCTGTTTTTT.

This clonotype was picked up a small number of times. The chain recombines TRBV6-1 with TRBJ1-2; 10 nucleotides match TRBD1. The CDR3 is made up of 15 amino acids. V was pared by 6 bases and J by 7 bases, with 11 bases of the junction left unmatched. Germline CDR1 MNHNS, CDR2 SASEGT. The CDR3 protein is CASRRGQGTELGYTF. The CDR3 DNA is TGTGCCAGCAGACGGGGACAGGGGACGGAGCTTGGCTACACCTTC.

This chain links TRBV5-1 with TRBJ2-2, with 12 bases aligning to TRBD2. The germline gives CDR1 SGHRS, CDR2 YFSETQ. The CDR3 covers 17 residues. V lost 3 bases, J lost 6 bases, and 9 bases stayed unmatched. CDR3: CASSSLTSGGLAGELFF. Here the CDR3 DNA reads TGCGCCAGCAGCTCTCTGACTAGCGGGGGACTTGCCGGGGAGCTGTTTTTT.

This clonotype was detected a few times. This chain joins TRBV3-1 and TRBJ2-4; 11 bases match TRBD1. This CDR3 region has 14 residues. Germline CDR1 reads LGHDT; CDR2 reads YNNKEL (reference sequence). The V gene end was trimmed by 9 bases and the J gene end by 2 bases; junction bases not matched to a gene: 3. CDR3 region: CASGQGASKNIQYF. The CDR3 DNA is TGTGCCAGTGGACAGGGGGCGTCCAAAAACATTCAGTACTTC.

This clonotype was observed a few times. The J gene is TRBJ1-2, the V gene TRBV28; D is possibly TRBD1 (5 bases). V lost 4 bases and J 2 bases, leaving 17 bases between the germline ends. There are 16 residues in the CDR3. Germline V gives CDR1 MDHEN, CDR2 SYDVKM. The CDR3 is CASSSRGYTLNYGYTF. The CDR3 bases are TGTGCCAGCAGTTCCCGGGGCTACACCCTAAACTATGGCTACACCTTC.

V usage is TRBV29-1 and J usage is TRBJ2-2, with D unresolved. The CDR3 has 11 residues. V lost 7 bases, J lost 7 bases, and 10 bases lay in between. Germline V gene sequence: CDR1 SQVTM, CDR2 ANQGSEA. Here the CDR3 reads CSGIMYGELFF. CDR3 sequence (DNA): TGCAGCGGCATCATGTACGGGGAGCTGTTTTTT.

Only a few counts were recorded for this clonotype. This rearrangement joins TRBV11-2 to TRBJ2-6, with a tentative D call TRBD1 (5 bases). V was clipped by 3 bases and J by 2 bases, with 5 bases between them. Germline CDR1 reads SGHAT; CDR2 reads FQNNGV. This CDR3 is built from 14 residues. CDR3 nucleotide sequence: TGTGCCAGCAGCTTCAGGGCTGGGGCCAACGTCCTGACTTTC. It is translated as CASSFRAGANVLTF.

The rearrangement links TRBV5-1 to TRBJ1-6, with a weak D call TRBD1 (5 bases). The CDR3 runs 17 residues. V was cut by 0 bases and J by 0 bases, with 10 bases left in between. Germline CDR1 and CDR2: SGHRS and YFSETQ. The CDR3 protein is CASSLDPGRSYNSPLHF. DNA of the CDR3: TGCGCCAGCAGCTTGGACCCGGGGCGCTCCTATAATTCACCCCTCCACTTT.

The DNA for the CDR3 is TGCGCCAGCAGCTTAAAATGGAGCGGGGGGGCCGGAGATACGCAGTATTTT. Amino acid sequence: CASSLKWSGGAGDTQYF. This chain joins TRBV5-1 and TRBJ2-3, with TRBD2 matching 10 bases. Germline lookup yields CDR1 SGHRS and CDR2 YFSETQ. The CDR3 is made up of 17 amino acids. Trimming cost V 2 bases and J 5 bases; bases outside gene matches: 11.

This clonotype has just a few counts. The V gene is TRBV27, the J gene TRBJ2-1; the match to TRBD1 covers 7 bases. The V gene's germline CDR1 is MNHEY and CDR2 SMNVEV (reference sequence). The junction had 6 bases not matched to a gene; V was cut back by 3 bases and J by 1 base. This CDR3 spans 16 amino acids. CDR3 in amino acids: CASSFLQGKSYNEQFF. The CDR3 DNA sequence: TGTGCCAGCAGTTTCTTACAGGGGAAATCCTACAATGAGCAGTTCTTC.